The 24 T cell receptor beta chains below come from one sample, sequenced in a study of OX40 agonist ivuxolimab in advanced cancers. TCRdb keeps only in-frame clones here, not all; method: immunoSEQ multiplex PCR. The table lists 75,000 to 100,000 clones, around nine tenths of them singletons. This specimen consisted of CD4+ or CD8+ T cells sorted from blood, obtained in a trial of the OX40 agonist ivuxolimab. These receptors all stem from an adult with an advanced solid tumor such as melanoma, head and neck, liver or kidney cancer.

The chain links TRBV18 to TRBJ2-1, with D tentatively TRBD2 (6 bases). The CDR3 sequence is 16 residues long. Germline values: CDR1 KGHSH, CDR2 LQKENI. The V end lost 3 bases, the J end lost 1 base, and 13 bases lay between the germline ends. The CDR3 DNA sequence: TGTGCCAGCTCACCGACCGGGAGTATATCCTACAATGAGCAGTTCTTC. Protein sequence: CASSPTGSISYNEQFF.

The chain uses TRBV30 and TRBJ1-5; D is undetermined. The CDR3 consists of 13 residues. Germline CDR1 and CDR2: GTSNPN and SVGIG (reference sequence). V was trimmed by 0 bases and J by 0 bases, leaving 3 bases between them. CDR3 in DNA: TGTGCCTGGAGTGTGGATAGCAATCAGCCCCAGCATTTT. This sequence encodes CAWSVDSNQPQHF.

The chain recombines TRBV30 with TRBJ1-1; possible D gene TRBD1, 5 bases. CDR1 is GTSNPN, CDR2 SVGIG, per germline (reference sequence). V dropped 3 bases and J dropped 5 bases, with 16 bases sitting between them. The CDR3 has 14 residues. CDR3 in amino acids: CAWRTGTRGTEAFF. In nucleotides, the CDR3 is TGTGCCTGGAGGACCGGGACTCGGGGGACTGAAGCTTTCTTT. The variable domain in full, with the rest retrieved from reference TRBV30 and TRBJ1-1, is SQTIHQWPATLVQPVGSPLSLECTVEGTSNPNLYWYRQAAGRGLQLLFYSVGIGQISSEVPQNLSASRPQDRQFILSSKKLLLSDSGFYLCAWRTGTRGTEAFFGQGTRLTVV.

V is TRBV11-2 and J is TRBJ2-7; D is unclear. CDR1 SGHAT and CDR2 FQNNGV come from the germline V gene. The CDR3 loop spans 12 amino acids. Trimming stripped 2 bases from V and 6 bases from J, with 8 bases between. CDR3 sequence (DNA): TGTGCCAGCAGCTTAAATGGCGGCGAGCAGTACTTC. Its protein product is CASSLNGGEQYF.

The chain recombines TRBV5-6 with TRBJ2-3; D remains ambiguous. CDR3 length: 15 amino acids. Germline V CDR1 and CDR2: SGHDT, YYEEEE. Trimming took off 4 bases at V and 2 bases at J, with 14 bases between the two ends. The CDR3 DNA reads TGTGCCAGCAGCACCCGTTTGGGCCTCACAGATACGCAGTATTTT. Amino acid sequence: CASSTRLGLTDTQYF. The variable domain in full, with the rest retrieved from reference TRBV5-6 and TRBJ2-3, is DAGVTQSPTHLIKTRGQQVTLRCSPKSGHDTVSWYQQALGQGPQFIFQYYEEEERQRGNFPDRFSGHQFPNYSSELNVNALLLGDSALYLCASSTRLGLTDTQYFGPGTRLTVL.

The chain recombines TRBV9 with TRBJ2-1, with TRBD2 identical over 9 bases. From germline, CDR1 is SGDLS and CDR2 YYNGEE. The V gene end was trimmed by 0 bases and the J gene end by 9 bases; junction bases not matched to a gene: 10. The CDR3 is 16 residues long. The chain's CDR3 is CASSVGLSGGGGEQFF. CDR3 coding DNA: TGTGCCAGCAGCGTAGGCCTTAGCGGGGGAGGAGGTGAGCAGTTCTTC.

CDR3 loop: CASSLGNRGPNEKLFF. CDR3 in DNA: TGCGCCAGCAGCTTGGGGAACAGGGGCCCTAATGAAAAACTGTTTTTT. The chain links TRBV5-1 to TRBJ1-4, with 7 positions matching TRBD1. V was pared by 0 bases and J by 3 bases, with 5 bases of the junction left unmatched. The germline V gene has CDR1 SGHRS and CDR2 YFSETQ. The CDR3 runs to 16 residues.

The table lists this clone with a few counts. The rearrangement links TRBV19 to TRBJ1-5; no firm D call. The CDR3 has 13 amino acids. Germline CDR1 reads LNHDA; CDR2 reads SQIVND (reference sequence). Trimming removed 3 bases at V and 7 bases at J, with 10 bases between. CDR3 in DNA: TGTGCCAGTAGTATCCAGTTCGACCAGCCCCAGCATTTT. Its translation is CASSIQFDQPQHF.

The CDR3 reads CASREGLARETQYF. The CDR3 region has the DNA TGTGCCAGCAGAGAGGGACTAGCTAGAGAGACCCAGTACTTC. The genes are TRBV2 and TRBJ2-5; 9 bases agree with TRBD2. With V trimmed by 6 bases and J by 4 bases, 6 bases remained unmatched. Per germline, CDR1 SNHLY and CDR2 FYNNEI. The CDR3 extends over 14 amino acids.

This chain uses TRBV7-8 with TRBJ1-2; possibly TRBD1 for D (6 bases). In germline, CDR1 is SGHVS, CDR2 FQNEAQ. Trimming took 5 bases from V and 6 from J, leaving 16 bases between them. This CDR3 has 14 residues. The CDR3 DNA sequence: TGTGCCAGCAGCCCGTTAGGACAGTTCGATGGCTACACCTTC. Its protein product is CASSPLGQFDGYTF.

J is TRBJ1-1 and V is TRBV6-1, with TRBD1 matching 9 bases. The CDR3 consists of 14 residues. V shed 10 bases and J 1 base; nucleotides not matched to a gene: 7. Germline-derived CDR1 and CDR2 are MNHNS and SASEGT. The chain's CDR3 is CATERQGGNTEAFF. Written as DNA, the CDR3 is TGTGCCACCGAACGACAGGGGGGGAACACTGAAGCTTTCTTT.

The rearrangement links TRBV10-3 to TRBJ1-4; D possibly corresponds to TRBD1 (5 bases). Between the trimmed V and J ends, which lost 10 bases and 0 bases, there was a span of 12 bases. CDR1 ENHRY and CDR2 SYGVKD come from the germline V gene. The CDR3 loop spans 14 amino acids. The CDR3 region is CASQRGATNEKLFF. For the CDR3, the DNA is TGTGCCAGCCAGCGGGGCGCAACTAATGAAAAACTGTTTTTT.

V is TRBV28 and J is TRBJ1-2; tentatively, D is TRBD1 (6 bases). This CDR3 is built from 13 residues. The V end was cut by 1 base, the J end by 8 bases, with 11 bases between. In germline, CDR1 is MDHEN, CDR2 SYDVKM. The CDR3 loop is CASSLYRVKGYTF. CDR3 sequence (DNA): TGTGCCAGCAGTTTATACAGGGTGAAAGGCTACACCTTC.

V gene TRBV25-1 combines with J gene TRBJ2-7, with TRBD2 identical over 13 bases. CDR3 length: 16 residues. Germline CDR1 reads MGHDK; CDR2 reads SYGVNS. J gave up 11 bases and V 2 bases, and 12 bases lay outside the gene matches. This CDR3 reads CASSEESTSGRGVEYF. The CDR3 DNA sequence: TGTGCCAGCAGTGAAGAATCAACTAGCGGGAGGGGGGTTGAGTACTTC.

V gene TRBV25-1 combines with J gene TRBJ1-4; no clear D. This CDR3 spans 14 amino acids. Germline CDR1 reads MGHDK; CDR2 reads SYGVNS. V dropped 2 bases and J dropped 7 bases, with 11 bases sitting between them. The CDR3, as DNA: TGTGCCAGCAGTGAAGGAGGGTTAGGTGAAAAACTGTTTTTT. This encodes CASSEGGLGEKLFF.

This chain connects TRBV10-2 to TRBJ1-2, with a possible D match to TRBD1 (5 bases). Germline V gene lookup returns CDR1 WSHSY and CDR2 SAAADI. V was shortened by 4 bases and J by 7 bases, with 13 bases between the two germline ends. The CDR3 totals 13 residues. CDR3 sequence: CASSVWQGSGYTF. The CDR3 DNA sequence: TGCGCCAGCAGTGTTTGGCAGGGAAGTGGCTACACCTTC.

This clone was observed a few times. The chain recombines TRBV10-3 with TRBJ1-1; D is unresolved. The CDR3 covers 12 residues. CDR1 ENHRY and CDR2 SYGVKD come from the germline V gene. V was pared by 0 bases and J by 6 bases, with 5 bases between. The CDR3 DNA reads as TGTGCCATCAGTGAGTCTGGGGCTGAAGCTTTCTTT. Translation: CAISESGAEAFF.

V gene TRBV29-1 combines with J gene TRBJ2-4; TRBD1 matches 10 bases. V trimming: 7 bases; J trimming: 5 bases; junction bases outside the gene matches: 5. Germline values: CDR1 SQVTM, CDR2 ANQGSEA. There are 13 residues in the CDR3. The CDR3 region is CSADGQGENIQYF. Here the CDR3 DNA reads TGCAGCGCAGACGGACAGGGGGAAAACATTCAGTACTTC.

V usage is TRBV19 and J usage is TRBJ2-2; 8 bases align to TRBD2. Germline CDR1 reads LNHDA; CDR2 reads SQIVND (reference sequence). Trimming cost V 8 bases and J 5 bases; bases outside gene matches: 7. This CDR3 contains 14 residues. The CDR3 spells CASHPGGRTGELFF. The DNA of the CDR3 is TGTGCCAGTCATCCGGGAGGGCGGACCGGGGAGCTGTTTTTT.

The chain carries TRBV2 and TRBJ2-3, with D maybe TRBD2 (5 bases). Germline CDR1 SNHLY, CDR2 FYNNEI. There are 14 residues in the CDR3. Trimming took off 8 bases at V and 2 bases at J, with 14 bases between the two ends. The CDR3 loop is CASGRAANTDTQYF. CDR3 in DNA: TGTGCCAGCGGAAGAGCGGCTAACACAGATACGCAGTATTTT.

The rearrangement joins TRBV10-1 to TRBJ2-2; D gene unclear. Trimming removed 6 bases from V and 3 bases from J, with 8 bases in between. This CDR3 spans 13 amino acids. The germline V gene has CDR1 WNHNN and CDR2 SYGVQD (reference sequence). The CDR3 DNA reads TGCGCCAGCAGCCGGTCATACACCGGGGAGCTGTTTTTT. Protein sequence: CASSRSYTGELFF.

The CDR3 here is CASSTGHPGNTIYF. In DNA, the CDR3 is TGTGCCAGCAGCACGGGACACCCTGGAAACACCATATATTTT. V gene TRBV28 combines with J gene TRBJ1-3, with D maybe TRBD1 (6 bases). This CDR3 has 14 amino acids. Germline V gene data show CDR1 as MDHEN and CDR2 as SYDVKM. V was clipped by 6 bases and J by 2 bases, with 11 bases between them.

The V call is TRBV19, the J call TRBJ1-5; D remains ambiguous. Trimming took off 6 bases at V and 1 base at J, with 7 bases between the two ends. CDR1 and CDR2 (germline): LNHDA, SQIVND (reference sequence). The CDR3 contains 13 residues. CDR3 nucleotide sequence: TGTGCCAGTAGCTTGCGAAGCAATCAGCCCCAGCATTTT. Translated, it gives CASSLRSNQPQHF.

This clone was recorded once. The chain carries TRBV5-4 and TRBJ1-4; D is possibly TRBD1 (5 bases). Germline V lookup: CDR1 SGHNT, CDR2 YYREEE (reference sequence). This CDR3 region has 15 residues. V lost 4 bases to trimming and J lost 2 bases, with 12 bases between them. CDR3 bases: TGTGCCAGCAGCCCGGGGGGGAGCACTAATGAAAAACTGTTTTTT. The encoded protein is CASSPGGSTNEKLFF.